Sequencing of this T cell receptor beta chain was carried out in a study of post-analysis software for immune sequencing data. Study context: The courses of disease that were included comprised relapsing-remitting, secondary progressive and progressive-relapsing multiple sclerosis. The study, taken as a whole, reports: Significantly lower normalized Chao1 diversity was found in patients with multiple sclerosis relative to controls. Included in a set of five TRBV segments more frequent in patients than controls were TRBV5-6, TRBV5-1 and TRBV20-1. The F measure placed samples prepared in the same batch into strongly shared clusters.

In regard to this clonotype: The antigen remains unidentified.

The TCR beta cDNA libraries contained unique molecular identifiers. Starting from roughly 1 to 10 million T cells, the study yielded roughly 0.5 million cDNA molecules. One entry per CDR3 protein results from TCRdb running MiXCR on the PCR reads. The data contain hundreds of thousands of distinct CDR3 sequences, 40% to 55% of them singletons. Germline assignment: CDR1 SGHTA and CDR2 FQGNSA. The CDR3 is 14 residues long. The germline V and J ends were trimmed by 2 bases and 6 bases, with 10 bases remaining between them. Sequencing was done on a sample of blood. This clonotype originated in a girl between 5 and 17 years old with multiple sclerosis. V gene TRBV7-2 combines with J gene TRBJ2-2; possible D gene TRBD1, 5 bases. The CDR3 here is CASSLTQGPGELFF. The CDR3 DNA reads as TGTGCCAGCAGCTTAACGCAGGGCCCCGGGGAGCTGTTTTTT.